This entry concerns a single T cell receptor (beta chain). Authors' processing steps: Counts of nucleated cells, estimated from reference gene primer amplification, were obtained. Measured with immunoSEQ multiplex PCR; TCRdb has only the in-frame clones, and not every one. V and J calls and clone size are copied from that table; D and trimming were computed from the DNA. There are over 350,000 clones in the sample; approximately 93% occur only once, and just over 0.85% lies in the top ten. Within 2 weeks of study entry, exposed participants had contacted a PCR-confirmed or clinician-diagnosed COVID-19 case. This specimen belongs to a study of blood T cell repertoires in COVID-19. For the study at large: Italy, Spain and the United States were the sources of the convalescent and acute COVID-19 samples. The analysed material was cDNA or gDNA that came from T cells, B-cell-depleted T cells, or PBMCs.

V lost 3 bases to trimming and J lost 11 bases, with 22 bases between them. CDR3 length: 15 residues. Per germline, CDR1 SEHNR and CDR2 FQNEAQ (reference sequence). The rearrangement links TRBV7-9 to TRBJ1-1, with D unclear. This TCR came from a middle-aged woman who had been exposed to COVID-19. Sequences were obtained from PBMCs or T cells enriched from blood (not recorded which). CDR3 protein: CASSFVQRSEVGAFF. The CDR3 DNA reads TGTGCCAGCAGCTTTGTCCAGAGGAGCGAGGTTGGGGCTTTCTTT. The whole variable domain, filled in from reference TRBV7-9 and TRBJ1-1, reads DTGVSQNPRHKITKRGQNVTFRCDPISEHNRLYWYRQTLGQGPEFLTYFQNEAQLEKSRLLSDRFSAERPKGSFSTLEIQRTEQGDSAMYLCASSFVQRSEVGAFFGQGTRLTVV.